This T cell receptor beta chain was documented in a study of patients and donors after allogeneic stem cell transplantation. TCRdb passed the RT-PCR reads through MiXCR, listing each CDR3 protein once. The table has 920,000 or so distinct CDR3 sequences, about a sixth seen once. Per germline, CDR1 DFQATT and CDR2 SNEGSKA (reference sequence). The V gene end was trimmed by 3 bases and the J gene end by 5 bases; junction bases not matched to a gene: 12. The CDR3 runs to 15 residues. The chain recombines TRBV20-1 with TRBJ2-5, with 7 bases fitting TRBD2. This receptor was taken from a human donor who was either an allogeneic HSCT recipient or a stem cell or donor lymphocyte infusion donor (not recorded which). It is not recorded whose cells these are; they may come from a transplant donor. The sequencing input was blood, either unsorted or a sorted T cell fraction (not recorded which). This CDR3 is CSASRVRGGVETQYF. In DNA, the CDR3 is TGCAGTGCTAGTAGGGTCCGGGGAGGGGTTGAGACCCAGTACTTC.